The rows below give T cell receptor beta chains drawn from one sample of a study of response to subunit inactivated influenza vaccine. Via MiXCR, TCRdb re-called the RT-PCR reads, giving one row per CDR3 protein. Of more than 550,000 distinct CDR3 sequences listed, approximately 10% are singletons. The sample here was PBMCs from blood, taken on the day of vaccination. Every receptor here comes from a man aged 50-60 years who received an inactivated influenza vaccine. The CDR3 runs from the conserved cysteine through the conserved F or W. Fields, in order: clone size, D gene, V gene, J gene, CDR3 protein, CDR3 DNA. A D gene is named only where the DNA matches it firmly. The size entry is marked missing in some rows and otherwise reads once, few, many or a size class.

clone_size: -; d_call: TRBD2; v_call: TRBV6-4; j_call: TRBJ2-1; cdr3_aa: CASSERGTGGNEQFF; cdr3_nt: TGTGCCAGCAGTGAACGGGGCACGGGGGGGAATGAGCAGTTCTTC
clone_size: many; d_call: TRBD2; v_call: TRBV20-1; j_call: TRBJ2-7; cdr3_aa: CSARLAGASYEQYF; cdr3_nt: TGCAGTGCTAGACTAGCGGGAGCCTCCTACGAGCAGTACTTC
clone_size: -; d_call: -; v_call: TRBV12-3/TRBV12-4; j_call: TRBJ2-3; cdr3_aa: CASSLWGRGGTDTQYF; cdr3_nt: TGTGCCAGCAGTTTATGGGGGCGTGGGGGCACAGATACGCAGTATTTT
clone_size: -; d_call: -; v_call: TRBV25-1; j_call: TRBJ1-1; cdr3_aa: CASSELARGQGTEAFF; cdr3_nt: TGTGCCAGCAGTGAGCTCGCACGGGGGCAGGGGACTGAAGCTTTCTTT
clone_size: many; d_call: TRBD1; v_call: TRBV12-3/TRBV12-4; j_call: TRBJ1-6; cdr3_aa: CASSSQGEHSPLHF; cdr3_nt: TGTGCCAGCAGTTCTCAGGGGGAACATTCACCCCTCCACTTT
clone_size: few; d_call: -; v_call: TRBV12-3/TRBV12-4; j_call: TRBJ2-1; cdr3_aa: CASSLWGLLNEQFF; cdr3_nt: TGTGCCAGCAGTTTGTGGGGGCTTTTGAATGAGCAGTTCTTC
clone_size: once; d_call: TRBD2; v_call: TRBV6-1; j_call: TRBJ2-3; cdr3_aa: CASRRRTGGSTDTQYF; cdr3_nt: TGTGCCAGCAGGCGCCGGACGGGCGGGAGTACAGATACGCAGTATTTT
clone_size: many; d_call: TRBD2; v_call: TRBV5-1; j_call: TRBJ2-7; cdr3_aa: CASSLGLADSYEQYF; cdr3_nt: TGCGCCAGCAGCTTGGGACTAGCGGACTCCTACGAGCAGTACTTC
clone_size: -; d_call: TRBD1; v_call: TRBV5-1; j_call: TRBJ2-7; cdr3_aa: CASSPTTGTGVYEQYF; cdr3_nt: TGCGCCAGCAGCCCGACAACCGGGACAGGGGTCTACGAGCAGTACTTC
clone_size: -; d_call: -; v_call: TRBV4-3; j_call: TRBJ2-4; cdr3_aa: CASSARDTVPKNIQYF; cdr3_nt: TGCGCCAGCAGCGCGCGGGACACAGTTCCCAAAAACATTCAGTACTTC
clone_size: -; d_call: -; v_call: TRBV24-1; j_call: TRBJ2-1; cdr3_aa: CATSDIGKQSPGNEQFF; cdr3_nt: TGTGCCACCAGTGATATTGGGAAACAGTCGCCGGGCAATGAGCAGTTCTTC
clone_size: few; d_call: -; v_call: TRBV5-1; j_call: TRBJ2-2; cdr3_aa: CASSYSGLMNTGELFF; cdr3_nt: TGCGCCAGCAGCTACTCCGGACTAATGAACACCGGGGAGCTGTTTTTT